This T cell receptor (beta chain) was identified in a study of blood T cell repertoires in COVID-19. TCRdb keeps only in-frame clones here, not all; method: immunoSEQ multiplex PCR. The sample yields roughly 85,000 clones, 60% to 85% seen once. V trimming: 4 bases; J trimming: 6 bases; junction bases outside the gene matches: 6. The CDR3 extends over 15 amino acids. Germline V gene lookup returns CDR1 SGHDT and CDR2 YYEEEE. V and J are TRBV5-6 and TRBJ2-2, with 10 bases matching TRBD2. The receptor was derived from a human donor in a cohort sampled during active COVID-19. Input material: peripheral blood. Here the CDR3 DNA reads TGTGCCAGCAGCCAGGAGCGGGGGGGCTCCGGGGAGCTGTTTTTT. Translated: CASSQERGGSGELFF.